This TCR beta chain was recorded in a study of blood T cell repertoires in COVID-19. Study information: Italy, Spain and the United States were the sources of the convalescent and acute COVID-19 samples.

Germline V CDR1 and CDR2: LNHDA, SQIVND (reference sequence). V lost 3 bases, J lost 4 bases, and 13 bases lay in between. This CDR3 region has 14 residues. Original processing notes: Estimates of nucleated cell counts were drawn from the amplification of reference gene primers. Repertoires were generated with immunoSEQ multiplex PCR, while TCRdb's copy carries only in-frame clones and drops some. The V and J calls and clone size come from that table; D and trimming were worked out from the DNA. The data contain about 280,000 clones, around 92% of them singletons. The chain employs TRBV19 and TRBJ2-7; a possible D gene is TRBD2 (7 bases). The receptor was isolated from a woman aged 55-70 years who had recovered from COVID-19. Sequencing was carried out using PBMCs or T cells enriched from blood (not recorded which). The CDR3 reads CASSIGGAGYEQYF. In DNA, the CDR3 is TGTGCCAGTAGTATTGGGGGGGCAGGGTACGAGCAGTACTTC.